Each of the 14 T cell receptor beta chains below was sequenced from the same sample in a study of blood T cell repertoires in COVID-19. Sequencing used immunoSEQ multiplex PCR; TCRdb keeps in-frame clones, though not all of them. Altogether approximately 300,000 clones are present, 85% to 90% being singletons, with the ten largest covering about 5%. Sequencing was done on a sample of peripheral blood. The source is a man aged 40-50 years with acute or convalescent COVID-19.

The V and J genes are TRBV14 and TRBJ1-2, with 10 bases identical to TRBD1. The CDR3 consists of 16 residues. The V gene end was trimmed by 5 bases and the J gene end by 0 bases; junction bases not matched to a gene: 6. The germline CDR1 and CDR2 sequences are SGHDN and FVKESK. DNA of the CDR3: TGTGCCAGCAGCGAAGGGACAGGGGCATCTAACTATGGCTACACCTTC. Translating it yields CASSEGTGASNYGYTF.

In this sample, this clone turned up a few times. The chain combines TRBV11-2 with TRBJ1-5; D may be TRBD1 (6 bases). With 4 bases removed from V and 9 bases from J, the gap between germline ends came to 16 bases. The CDR3 is made up of 14 amino acids. Germline CDR1 is SGHAT and CDR2 is FQNNGV. For the CDR3, the DNA is TGTGCCAGCAGCTCACAGGGCCTTGAACGGCCCCAGCATTTT. Protein product: CASSSQGLERPQHF.

CDR3 loop: CSASPPGLAGLQYF. The CDR3 DNA sequence: TGCAGTGCTAGTCCTCCGGGACTAGCGGGCCTCCAGTACTTC. The V and J genes are TRBV20-1 and TRBJ2-7; 12 nucleotides agree with TRBD2. The CDR3 is made up of 14 amino acids. The V gene's germline CDR1 is DFQATT and CDR2 SNEGSKA (reference sequence). The V gene end was trimmed by 3 bases and the J gene end by 10 bases; junction bases not matched to a gene: 10.

The chain recombines TRBV6-5 with TRBJ1-5; D ambiguous. This CDR3 contains 13 residues. Germline assignment: CDR1 MNHEY and CDR2 SVGAGI. V was pared by 6 bases and J by 7 bases, with 13 bases between. The CDR3 nucleotides are TGTGCCAGCAGCCGAACAGAGGGCCAGCCCCAGCATTTT. It specifies CASSRTEGQPQHF.

DNA for the CDR3: TGTGCCAGCAGCTTTGTCGGGACAGGGTCGTACGAGCAGTACTTC. Translating gives CASSFVGTGSYEQYF. V gene TRBV5-4 combines with J gene TRBJ2-7, with TRBD1 matching over 9 bases. The CDR3 contains 15 residues. CDR1 SGHNT and CDR2 YYREEE come from the germline V gene (reference sequence). Trimming cost V 2 bases and J 4 bases; bases outside gene matches: 7.

This clone was recorded once. V gene TRBV9 combines with J gene TRBJ2-2; a weak D match, TRBD2 (5 bases). Germline V lookup: CDR1 SGDLS, CDR2 YYNGEE. Trimming cost V 2 bases and J 4 bases, with 9 bases left between them. The CDR3 is 14 amino acids. The CDR3, as DNA: TGTGCCAGCAGCGTGAGGGCCTTCACCGGGGAGCTGTTTTTT. Translating it yields CASSVRAFTGELFF.

Regarding this clone: The germline gene is not matched at one end of the junction; a read error may be the cause. The rearrangement joins TRBV2 to TRBJ1-4; no definite D call. Germline V gene lookup returns CDR1 SNHLY and CDR2 FYNNEI. CDR3 size: 12 residues. CDR3 sequence (DNA): TGTGCCAGCGGTGAAGCAGGCGGAAAACTGTTTTTT. It codes for CASGEAGGKLFF.

This rearrangement joins TRBV30 to TRBJ2-3; D may be TRBD1 (6 bases). Germline V lookup: CDR1 GTSNPN, CDR2 SVGIG (reference sequence). V gave up 4 bases and J gave up 4 bases, with 12 bases separating them. The CDR3 consists of 13 residues. CDR3 region: CAWNLGASDTQYF. The CDR3, as DNA: TGTGCCTGGAACCTGGGGGCCTCAGATACGCAGTATTTT.

The chain couples TRBV2 to TRBJ1-6; 12 bases agree with TRBD1. The germline CDR1 and CDR2 sequences are SNHLY and FYNNEI. V lost 6 bases, J lost 11 bases, and 17 bases stayed unmatched. The CDR3 length is 18 residues. The chain's CDR3 is CASRDPGQGAGLRAPLHF. The CDR3 bases are TGTGCCAGCAGGGACCCGGGACAGGGGGCTGGTCTGAGGGCACCCCTCCACTTT.

V usage is TRBV5-5 and J usage is TRBJ1-5; a weak D match, TRBD1 (6 bases). Per germline, CDR1 SGHKS and CDR2 YYEKEE (reference sequence). The length of the CDR3 is 14 residues. Trimming took off 0 bases at V and 5 bases at J, with 9 bases between the two ends. This chain's CDR3 is CASSLDWTDQPQHF. CDR3 nucleotides: TGTGCCAGCAGCTTGGACTGGACAGATCAGCCCCAGCATTTT.

Here the CDR3 DNA reads TGTGCCAGCAGCTTAGCGGGACAGGGGGCTTTATATGGCTACACCTTC. Its translation: CASSLAGQGALYGYTF. The rearrangement links TRBV11-2 to TRBJ1-2, with 12 bases aligning to TRBD1. Trimming took 1 base from V and 5 from J; bases not matched to a gene: 5. Germline lookup yields CDR1 SGHAT and CDR2 FQNNGV. CDR3 length equals 16 residues.

DNA for the CDR3: TGTGCCAGCAGACTGACGTCTGGCGGGGGGAACAATGAGCAGTTCTTC. Its protein product is CASRLTSGGGNNEQFF. V gene TRBV7-2 combines with J gene TRBJ2-1; 8 nucleotides line up with TRBD2. J lost 5 bases, V lost 6 bases, and 12 bases had no gene match. This CDR3 contains 16 residues. Looked up from germline, CDR1 is SGHTA and CDR2 is FQGNSA. The entire variable domain, with the rest obtained from reference TRBV7-2 and TRBJ2-1, is as follows: GAGVSQSPSNKVTEKGKDVELRCDPISGHTALYWYRQSLGQGLEFLIYFQGNSAPDKSGLPSDRFSAERTGGSVSTLTIQRTQQEDSAVYLCASRLTSGGGNNEQFFGPGTRLTVL.

The J gene is TRBJ1-3, the V gene TRBV19; D perhaps matches TRBD1 (6 bases). V was shortened by 7 bases and J by 2 bases, with 9 bases between the two germline ends. The CDR3 length is 13 residues. Germline V gene lookup returns CDR1 LNHDA and CDR2 SQIVND (reference sequence). The CDR3 here is CASKTGAGNTIYF. Here the CDR3 DNA reads TGTGCCAGTAAGACAGGCGCTGGAAACACCATATATTTT.

In this sample, this clone turned up once. The rearrangement uses TRBV30 and TRBJ1-1, with a weak D call TRBD1 (5 bases). The ends were cut back, 0 bases at V and 11 bases at J, with 13 bases in the middle. The germline V gene encodes CDR1 GTSNPN and CDR2 SVGIG (reference sequence). The CDR3 totals 12 residues. In DNA form, the CDR3 reads TGTGCCTGGAGTGTGGTTCGGGGGGAGGCTTTCTTT. Protein product: CAWSVVRGEAFF.